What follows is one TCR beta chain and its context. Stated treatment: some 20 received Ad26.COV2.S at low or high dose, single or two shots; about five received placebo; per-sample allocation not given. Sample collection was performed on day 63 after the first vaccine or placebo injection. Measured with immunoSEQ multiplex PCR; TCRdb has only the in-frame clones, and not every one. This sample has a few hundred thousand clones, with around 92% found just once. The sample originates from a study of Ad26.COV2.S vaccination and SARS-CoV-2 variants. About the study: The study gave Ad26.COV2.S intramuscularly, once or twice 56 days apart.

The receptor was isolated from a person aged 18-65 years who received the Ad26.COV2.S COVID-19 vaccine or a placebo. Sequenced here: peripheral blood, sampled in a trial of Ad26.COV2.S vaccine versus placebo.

CDR3 sequence: CASSKGQGGGNTIYF. As DNA, the CDR3 is TGTGCCAGCAGCAAAGGACAGGGCGGAGGAAACACCATATATTTT. The V and J genes are TRBV21-1 and TRBJ1-3; the DNA was not used to check the table's D call, TRBD1. TRBV21-1 is deemed a pseudogene. The CDR3 spans 15 residues.